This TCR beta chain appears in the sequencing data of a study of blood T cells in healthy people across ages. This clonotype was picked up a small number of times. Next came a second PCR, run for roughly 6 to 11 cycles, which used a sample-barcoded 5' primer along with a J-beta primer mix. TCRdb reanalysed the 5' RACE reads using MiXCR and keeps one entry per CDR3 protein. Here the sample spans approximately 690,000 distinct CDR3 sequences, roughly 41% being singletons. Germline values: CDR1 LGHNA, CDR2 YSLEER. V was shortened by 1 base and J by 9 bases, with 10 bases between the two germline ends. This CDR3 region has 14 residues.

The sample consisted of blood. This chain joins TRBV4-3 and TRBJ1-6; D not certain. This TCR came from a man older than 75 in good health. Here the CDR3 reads CASSQVLSGSPLHF. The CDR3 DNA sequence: TGCGCCAGCAGCCAAGTATTGTCCGGTTCACCCCTCCACTTT.